A selection of T cell receptor beta chains follows, all from one sample in a study of blood T cell repertoires in COVID-19. Libraries were prepared by immunoSEQ multiplex PCR; TCRdb keeps only in-frame clonotypes and omits some of them. The table shows 110,000 to 150,000 clones, with approximately 87% occurring only once. The source material was peripheral blood. The source of these receptors is a human donor in a cohort sampled during active COVID-19. The conserved cysteine and the conserved F or W are not part of the CDR3 here.

v_call,cdr3_aa
TRBV6-5,ASRQGGLGNQPQH
TRBV3-1/TRBV3-2,ASSQASGGGYT
TRBV4-2,ASSQEPQGSGGTEAF
TRBV5-1,ASKGLAGGRETQY
TRBV18,ASSPGTSVFEQY
TRBV7-9,ASSPWGGAGDTEAF
TRBV7-9,ASSLGGGTEAF
TRBV3-1/TRBV3-2,ASSLMTANTEAF
TRBV5-1,ASRGQDADGYT
TRBV29-1,SVELGGRGPTDTQY
TRBV20-1,SATVTDTQY
TRBV5-1,ASSYWTSLNEQF
TRBV4-3,ASSQATMGDTQY
TRBV7-2,ASSPTGSYQETQY
TRBV29-1,SVEGGDSLYGYT
TRBV29-1,SVELVGRGTQY
TRBV29-1,SVEELGVGGYT
TRBV5-1,ASSLQGMNTEAF
TRBV9,ASSVSSGEANTGELF
TRBV11-2,ASTTPPYRQRNTGELF
TRBV7-9,ASSLDDIMADTQY
TRBV7-2,ASSLVGGQGNSYEQY
TRBV18,ASSPWTASTDTQY
TRBV27,ASSLSREAFYGYT
TRBV25-1,ASSDPAGGGRYEQY
TRBV5-4,ASSLAGGTYEQY
TRBV19,ASSILPGQYQPQH
TRBV11-2,ASSPRTGSGETQY
TRBV19,ASSIGDRGSLNYGYT
TRBV7-9,ASSLGVQAYGYT
TRBV28,ASSLGQQGLGYGYT
TRBV7-2,ASSLEAGAYQPQH
TRBV6-4,ASSLLAGVPDTQY
TRBV14,ASRDGLAFTDTQY
TRBV7-3,ASSFGGTYNEQF